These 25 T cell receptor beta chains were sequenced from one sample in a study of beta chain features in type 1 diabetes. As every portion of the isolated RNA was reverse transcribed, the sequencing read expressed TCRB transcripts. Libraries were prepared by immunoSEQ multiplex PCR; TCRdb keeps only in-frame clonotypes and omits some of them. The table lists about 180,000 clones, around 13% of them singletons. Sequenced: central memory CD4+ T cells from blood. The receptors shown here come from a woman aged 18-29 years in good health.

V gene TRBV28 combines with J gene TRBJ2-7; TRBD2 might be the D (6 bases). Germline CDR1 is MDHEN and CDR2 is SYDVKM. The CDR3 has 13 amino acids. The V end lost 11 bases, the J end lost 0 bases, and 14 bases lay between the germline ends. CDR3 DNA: TGTGCCCATAGGGCGGGAAGCTCCTACGAGCAGTACTTC. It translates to CAHRAGSSYEQYF.

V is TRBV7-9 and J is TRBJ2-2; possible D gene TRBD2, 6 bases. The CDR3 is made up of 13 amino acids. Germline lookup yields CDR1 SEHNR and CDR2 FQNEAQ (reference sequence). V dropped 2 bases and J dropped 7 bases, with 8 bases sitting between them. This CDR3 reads CASSLTGDGELFF. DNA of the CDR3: TGTGCCAGCAGCTTAACGGGGGACGGGGAGCTGTTTTTT.

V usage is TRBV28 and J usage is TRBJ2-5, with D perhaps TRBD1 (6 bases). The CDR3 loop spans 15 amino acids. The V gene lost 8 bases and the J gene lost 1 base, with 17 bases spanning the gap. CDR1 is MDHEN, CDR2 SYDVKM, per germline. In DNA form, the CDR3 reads TGTGCCAGCGGGGAGTGGGGGCCCGGCCAAGAGACCCAGTACTTC. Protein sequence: CASGEWGPGQETQYF.

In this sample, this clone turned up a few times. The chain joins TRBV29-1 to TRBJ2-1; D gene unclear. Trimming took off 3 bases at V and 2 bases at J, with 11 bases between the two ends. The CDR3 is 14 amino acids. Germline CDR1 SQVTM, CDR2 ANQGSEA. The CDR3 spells CSVEERRTYNEQFF. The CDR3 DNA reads TGCAGCGTTGAGGAGCGCCGAACCTACAATGAGCAGTTCTTC.

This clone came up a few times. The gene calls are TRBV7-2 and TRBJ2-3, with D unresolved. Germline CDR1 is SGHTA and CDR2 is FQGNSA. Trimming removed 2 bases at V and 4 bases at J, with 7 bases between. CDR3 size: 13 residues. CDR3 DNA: TGTGCCAGCAGCTTACCCGGTGCAGATACGCAGTATTTT. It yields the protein CASSLPGADTQYF.

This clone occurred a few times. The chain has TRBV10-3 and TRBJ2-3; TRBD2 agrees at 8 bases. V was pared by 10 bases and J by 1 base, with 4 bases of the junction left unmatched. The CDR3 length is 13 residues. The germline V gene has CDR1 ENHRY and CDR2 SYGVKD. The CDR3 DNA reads TGTGCCACCCAGACTAGCGGCACAGATACGCAGTATTTT. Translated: CATQTSGTDTQYF.

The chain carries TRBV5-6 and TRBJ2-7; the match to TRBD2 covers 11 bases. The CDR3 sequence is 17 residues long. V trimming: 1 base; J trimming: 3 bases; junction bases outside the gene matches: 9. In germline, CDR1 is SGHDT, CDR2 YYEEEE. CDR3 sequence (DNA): TGTGCCAGCAGCTTGAGACCGTCTAGCGGGAGGATCTACGAGCAGTACTTC. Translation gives CASSLRPSSGRIYEQYF. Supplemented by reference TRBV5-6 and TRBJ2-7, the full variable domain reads DAGVTQSPTHLIKTRGQQVTLRCSPKSGHDTVSWYQQALGQGPQFIFQYYEEEERQRGNFPDRFSGHQFPNYSSELNVNALLLGDSALYLCASSLRPSSGRIYEQYFGPGTRLTVT.

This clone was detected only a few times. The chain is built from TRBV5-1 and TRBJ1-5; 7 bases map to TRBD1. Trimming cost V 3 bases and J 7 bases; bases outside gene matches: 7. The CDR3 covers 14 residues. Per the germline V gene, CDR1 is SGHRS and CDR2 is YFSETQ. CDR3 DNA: TGCGCCAGCAGCTCCGGGACAGCGGGCCAGCCCCAGCATTTT. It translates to CASSSGTAGQPQHF.

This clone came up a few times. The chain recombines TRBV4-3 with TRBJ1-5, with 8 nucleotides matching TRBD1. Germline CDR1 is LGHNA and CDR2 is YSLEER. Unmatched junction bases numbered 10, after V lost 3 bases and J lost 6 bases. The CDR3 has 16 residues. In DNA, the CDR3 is TGCGCCAGCAGCCAGGACCCCGGGACAGGACTTCAGCCCCAGCATTTT. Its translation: CASSQDPGTGLQPQHF.

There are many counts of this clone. CDR3 in DNA: TGTGCCAGCAGCTTCGACGGGGGGTACAATCAGCCCCAGCATTTT. As protein: CASSFDGGYNQPQHF. This chain uses TRBV7-2 with TRBJ1-5; a weak D match, TRBD1 (5 bases). Trimming removed 3 bases at V and 3 bases at J, with 12 bases between. The CDR3 covers 15 residues. Germline V gives CDR1 SGHTA, CDR2 FQGNSA.

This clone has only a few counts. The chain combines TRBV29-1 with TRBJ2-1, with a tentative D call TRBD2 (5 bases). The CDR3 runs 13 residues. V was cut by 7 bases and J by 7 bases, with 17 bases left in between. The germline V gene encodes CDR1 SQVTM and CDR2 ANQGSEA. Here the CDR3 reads CSAGNRVPNEQFF. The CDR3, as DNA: TGCAGCGCCGGGAACAGAGTTCCGAATGAGCAGTTCTTC.

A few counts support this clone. CDR3 in amino acids: CASSQRSGQGSYEQYF. As DNA, the CDR3 is TGTGCCAGCAGCCAACGCTCCGGACAGGGCTCCTACGAGCAGTACTTC. The V and J genes are TRBV14 and TRBJ2-7, with TRBD1 matching over 8 bases. V was clipped by 2 bases and J by 0 bases; unmatched bases: 6. The length of the CDR3 is 16 residues. Germline CDR1 and CDR2: SGHDN and FVKESK.

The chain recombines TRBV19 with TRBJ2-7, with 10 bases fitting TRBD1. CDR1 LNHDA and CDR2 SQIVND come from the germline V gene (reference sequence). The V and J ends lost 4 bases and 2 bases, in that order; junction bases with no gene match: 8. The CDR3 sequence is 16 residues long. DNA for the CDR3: TGTGCCAGTAGTAGGGACAGGGGCTACCCTACCTACGAGCAGTACTTC. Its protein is CASSRDRGYPTYEQYF.

CDR3 residues: CASTLTSGTGELFF. CDR3 coding DNA: TGTGCCAGCACCCTGACTAGCGGGACCGGGGAGCTGTTTTTT. This rearrangement joins TRBV28 to TRBJ2-2, with 10 bases aligning to TRBD2. The CDR3 is 14 amino acids. The V segment lost 7 bases and the J segment 5 bases; nucleotides outside the gene matches: 4. Germline CDR1 and CDR2: MDHEN and SYDVKM. Using reference TRBV28 and TRBJ2-2 for the parts outside the CDR3, the full variable domain is DVKVTQSSRYLVKRTGEKVFLECVQDMDHENMFWYRQDPGLGLRLIYFSYDVKMKEKGDIPEGYSVSREKKERFSLILESASTNQTSMYLCASTLTSGTGELFFGEGSRLTVL.

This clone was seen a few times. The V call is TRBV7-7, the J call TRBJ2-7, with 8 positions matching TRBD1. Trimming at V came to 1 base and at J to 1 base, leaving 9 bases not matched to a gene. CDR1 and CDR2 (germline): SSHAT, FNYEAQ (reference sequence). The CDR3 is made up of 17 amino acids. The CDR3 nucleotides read TGTGCCAGCAGCTTAGTCCCCGTCGGACAGGGATCCTACGAGCAGTACTTC. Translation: CASSLVPVGQGSYEQYF.

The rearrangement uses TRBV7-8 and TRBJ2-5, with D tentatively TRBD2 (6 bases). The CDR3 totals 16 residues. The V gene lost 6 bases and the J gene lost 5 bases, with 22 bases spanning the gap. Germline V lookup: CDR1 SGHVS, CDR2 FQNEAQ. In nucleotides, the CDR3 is TGTGCCAGCAGTCCGACTAGGGACTCCGTTCGGGAGACCCAGTACTTC. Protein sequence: CASSPTRDSVRETQYF.

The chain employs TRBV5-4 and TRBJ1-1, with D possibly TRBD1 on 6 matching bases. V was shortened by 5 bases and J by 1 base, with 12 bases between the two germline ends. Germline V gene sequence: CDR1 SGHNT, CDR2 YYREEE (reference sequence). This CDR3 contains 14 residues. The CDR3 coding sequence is TGTGCCAGCAGGGGACAAATTGGGAACACTGAAGCTTTCTTT. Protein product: CASRGQIGNTEAFF.

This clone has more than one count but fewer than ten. The CDR3: CASSLQVYNYGYTF. DNA of the CDR3: TGTGCCAGCAGCTTGCAGGTGTATAACTATGGCTACACCTTC. This chain uses TRBV5-4 with TRBJ1-2; D remains unclear. From germline, CDR1 is SGHNT and CDR2 YYREEE (reference sequence). This CDR3 has 14 amino acids. V was trimmed by 1 base and J by 1 base, leaving 8 bases between them.

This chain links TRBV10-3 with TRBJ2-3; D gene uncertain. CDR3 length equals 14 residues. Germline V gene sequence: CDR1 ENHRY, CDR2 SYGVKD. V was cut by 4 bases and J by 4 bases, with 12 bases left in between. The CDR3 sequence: CAISGQLGADTQYF. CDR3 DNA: TGTGCCATCAGTGGCCAGCTAGGCGCAGATACGCAGTATTTT.

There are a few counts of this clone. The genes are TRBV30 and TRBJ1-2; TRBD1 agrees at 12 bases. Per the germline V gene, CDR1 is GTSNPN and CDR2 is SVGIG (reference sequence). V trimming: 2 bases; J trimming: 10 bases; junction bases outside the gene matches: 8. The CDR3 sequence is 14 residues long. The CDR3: CAWSRDRGLSLYTF. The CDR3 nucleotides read TGTGCCTGGAGTCGGGACAGGGGGCTCTCCCTCTACACCTTC.

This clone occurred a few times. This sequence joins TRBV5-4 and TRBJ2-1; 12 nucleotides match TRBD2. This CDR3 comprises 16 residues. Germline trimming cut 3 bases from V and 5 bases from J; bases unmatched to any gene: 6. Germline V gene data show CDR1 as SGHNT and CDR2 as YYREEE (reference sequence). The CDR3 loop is CASSSRLAGVNNEQFF. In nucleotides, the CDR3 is TGTGCCAGCAGCTCCAGACTAGCGGGAGTAAACAATGAGCAGTTCTTC. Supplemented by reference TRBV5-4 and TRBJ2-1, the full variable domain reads ETGVTQSPTHLIKTRGQQVTLRCSSQSGHNTVSWYQQALGQGPQFIFQYYREEENGRGNFPPRFSGLQFPNYSSELNVNALELDDSALYLCASSSRLAGVNNEQFFGPGTRLTVL.

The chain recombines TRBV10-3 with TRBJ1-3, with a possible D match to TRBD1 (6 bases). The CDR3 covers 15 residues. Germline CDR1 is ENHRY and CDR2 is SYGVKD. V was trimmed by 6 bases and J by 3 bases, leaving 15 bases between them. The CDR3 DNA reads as TGTGCCATCAGCTCCGCGACAGGAAATGGAAACACCATATATTTT. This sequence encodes CAISSATGNGNTIYF.

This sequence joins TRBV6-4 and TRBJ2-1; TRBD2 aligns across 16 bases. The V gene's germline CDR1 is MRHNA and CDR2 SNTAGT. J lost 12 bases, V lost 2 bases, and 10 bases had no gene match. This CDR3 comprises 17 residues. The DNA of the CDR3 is TGTGCCAGCAGTGACAGGACCGGGACTAGCGGGAGGGCCGGGCAGTTCTTC. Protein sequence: CASSDRTGTSGRAGQFF.

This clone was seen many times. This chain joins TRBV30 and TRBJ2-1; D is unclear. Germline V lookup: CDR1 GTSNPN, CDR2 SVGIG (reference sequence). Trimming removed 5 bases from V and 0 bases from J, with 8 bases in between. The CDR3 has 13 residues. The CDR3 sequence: CAWARSSYNEQFF. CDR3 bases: TGTGCCTGGGCCAGAAGCTCCTACAATGAGCAGTTCTTC.

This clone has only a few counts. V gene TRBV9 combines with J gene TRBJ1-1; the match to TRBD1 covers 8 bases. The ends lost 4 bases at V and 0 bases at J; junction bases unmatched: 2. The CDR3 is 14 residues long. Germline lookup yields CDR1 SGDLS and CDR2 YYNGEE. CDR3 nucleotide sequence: TGTGCCAGCAGCACGACAGGGGTGAACACTGAAGCTTTCTTT. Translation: CASSTTGVNTEAFF.